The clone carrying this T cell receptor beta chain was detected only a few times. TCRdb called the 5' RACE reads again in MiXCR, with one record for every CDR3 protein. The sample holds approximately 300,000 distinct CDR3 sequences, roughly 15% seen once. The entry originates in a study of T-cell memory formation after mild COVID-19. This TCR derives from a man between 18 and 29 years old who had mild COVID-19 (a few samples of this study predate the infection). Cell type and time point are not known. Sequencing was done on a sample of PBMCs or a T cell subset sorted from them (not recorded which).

The CDR3 loop is CASSPATSGGYEQYV. CDR3 sequence (DNA): TGTGCCAGCTCACCCGCGACTAGCGGGGGGTACGAGCAGTACGTC. The chain recombines TRBV18 with TRBJ2-7; TRBD2 matches 13 bases. Per germline, CDR1 KGHSH and CDR2 LQKENI. V shed 3 bases and J 4 bases; nucleotides not matched to a gene: 3. The CDR3 length is 15 residues.